The 20 T cell receptor beta chains below come from one sample, sequenced in a study of cytomegalovirus exposure and HLA in healthy donors (TCRdb year 2017). Preparation of the library involved the immunoSEQ multiplex PCR assay. For the multiplex PCR, a mixture combining 60 forward primers for TCR Vbeta segments and 13 reverse primers for TCR Jbeta segments was used. Here the immuneACCESS table is served through TCRdb, limited to in-frame sequences with V and J called. Missing clones are a known gap in these copies; in checked studies unresolved V genes cover under half, and the rest lacks a known reason. The sample table shows roughly 200,000 clones, and 77% are seen once. The ten largest clones represent more than 3.5% of the sample. Sequenced: PBMCs. These receptors were taken from an older woman in good health and CMV-seropositive.

Concerning this clone: A junction end diverges from the germline sequence, so it may reflect a read error. The chain carries TRBV7-3 and TRBJ2-6; a weak D match, TRBD1 (6 bases). CDR3 size: 17 residues. CDR1 and CDR2 from the germline V gene are SGHTA and FQGTGA. The CDR3 protein is CASSSQGLGPGANGLTF. The CDR3 bases are TGTGCCAGCAGCTCCCAAGGTTTGGGGCCAGGGGCCAACGGCCTGACTTTC.

This clone was seen only a few times. This rearrangement joins TRBV19 to TRBJ2-5; a weak D match, TRBD1 (6 bases). CDR3 length: 14 amino acids. CDR1 LNHDA and CDR2 SQIVND come from the germline V gene (reference sequence). Trimming took 10 bases from V and 1 from J, leaving 16 bases between them. The CDR3 loop reads CATKEMGAQETQYF. CDR3 bases: TGTGCCACCAAAGAGATGGGGGCCCAAGAGACCCAGTACTTC.

The chain carries TRBV7-8 and TRBJ2-1; TRBD1 matches at 9 bases. The CDR3 length is 15 residues. J gave up 4 bases and V 11 bases, and 12 bases lay outside the gene matches. The germline V gene encodes CDR1 SGHVS and CDR2 FQNEAQ. This chain's CDR3 is CASGAGTGQYNEQFF. The CDR3 nucleotides are TGTGCCTCGGGGGCAGGGACAGGGCAATACAATGAGCAGTTCTTC.

This chain joins TRBV4-2 and TRBJ1-1; unclear D gene. In germline, CDR1 is LGHNA, CDR2 YNFKEQ. This CDR3 region has 13 residues. The V end lost 0 bases, the J end lost 11 bases, and 13 bases lay between the germline ends. The CDR3 is CASSQDQGGSAFF. The CDR3 nucleotides read TGTGCCAGCAGCCAAGACCAAGGCGGGTCGGCTTTCTTT.

V is TRBV28 and J is TRBJ2-7; 9 bases line up with TRBD1. V gave up 7 bases and J gave up 3 bases; unmatched junction bases: 19. Germline lookup yields CDR1 MDHEN and CDR2 SYDVKM. The CDR3 sequence is 18 residues long. CDR3 coding DNA: TGTGCCAGCACCCCCCTTCCCGGGACAGGGTCCCGCGACTACGAGCAGTACTTC. This encodes CASTPLPGTGSRDYEQYF.

This clone was counted between two and nine times. The V and J genes are TRBV7-2 and TRBJ2-7; 12 bases are shared with TRBD2. V lost 0 bases to trimming and J lost 3 bases; unmatched junction nucleotides: 3. Germline CDR1 reads SGHTA; CDR2 reads FQGNSA. The CDR3 loop spans 16 amino acids. CDR3 nucleotide sequence: TGTGCCAGCAGCTTAGCTACACTAGCGGGGGGCTACGAGCAGTACTTC. Translating gives CASSLATLAGGYEQYF.

The chain has TRBV30 and TRBJ2-7, with 11 bases aligning to TRBD2. The CDR3 extends over 15 amino acids. V trimming: 1 base; J trimming: 8 bases; junction bases outside the gene matches: 10. Germline V gene sequence: CDR1 GTSNPN, CDR2 SVGIG (reference sequence). In nucleotides, the CDR3 is TGTGCCTGGAGTGGCAAAGGGACTAGCGGATCAAAGCAGTACTTC. Amino acids: CAWSGKGTSGSKQYF.

V is TRBV19 and J is TRBJ2-7, with TRBD2 matching 15 bases. The CDR3 runs to 18 residues. Germline CDR1 and CDR2: LNHDA and SQIVND (reference sequence). V shed 5 bases and J 8 bases; nucleotides not matched to a gene: 16. CDR3: CASSFRGGLAGGPTKQYF. The CDR3 DNA sequence: TGTGCCAGTAGTTTCCGAGGGGGACTAGCGGGGGGACCTACGAAGCAGTACTTC.

This clone was detected only once. V usage is TRBV28 and J usage is TRBJ1-2, with 8 bases matching TRBD1. J lost 7 bases, V lost 1 base, and 11 bases had no gene match. Germline CDR1 is MDHEN and CDR2 is SYDVKM. The CDR3 runs 16 residues. CDR3 nucleotides: TGTGCCAGCAGTTTATATCCCCGACAGGGGCATGGTGGCTACACCTTC. Translating it yields CASSLYPRQGHGGYTF.

Points on this clone: One junction end disagrees with the germline gene, perhaps due to a read error. This sequence joins TRBV30 and TRBJ2-6; tentatively, D is TRBD1 (5 bases). The germline V gene encodes CDR1 GTSNPN and CDR2 SVGIG (reference sequence). The CDR3 has 18 residues. CDR3 amino acids: CAWTRLQISYSGANGLTF. As DNA, the CDR3 is TGTGCCTGGACCAGGCTGCAGATCTCCTACTCTGGGGCCAACGGCCTGACTTTC.

This chain uses TRBV5-4 with TRBJ2-5; D gene uncertain. The DNA end lines up better with TRBJ2-7; the J call may be wrong. The CDR3 consists of 13 residues. CDR1 and CDR2 (germline): SGHNT, YYREEE (reference sequence). The CDR3 sequence: CASTLQGSYEQYF. The CDR3 DNA reads as TGTGCCAGCACCCTGCAAGGTAGCTACGAGCAGTACTTC.

This clone appeared a few times. The chain uses TRBV18 and TRBJ2-3; D remains ambiguous. The CDR3 consists of 12 residues. CDR1 and CDR2 (germline): KGHSH, LQKENI. Trimming stripped 5 bases from V and 0 bases from J, with 3 bases between. The CDR3 coding sequence is TGTGCCAGCTCAACTAGCACAGATACGCAGTATTTT. Protein: CASSTSTDTQYF. Using reference TRBV18 and TRBJ2-3 for the parts outside the CDR3, the full variable domain is NAGVMQNPRHLVRRRGQEARLRCSPMKGHSHVYWYRQLPEEGLKFMVYLQKENIIDESGMPKERFSAEFPKEGPSILRIQQVVRGDSAAYFCASSTSTDTQYFGPGTRLTVL.

CDR3: CATTSGPPTDTQYF. For the CDR3, the DNA is TGCGCCACCACTAGTGGACCCCCGACAGATACGCAGTATTTT. This chain links TRBV5-1 with TRBJ2-3; the D gene is possibly TRBD2 (5 bases). V lost 9 bases and J lost 3, with 17 bases in between. Per the germline V gene, CDR1 is SGHRS and CDR2 is YFSETQ. CDR3 length: 14 amino acids.

The chain joins TRBV18 to TRBJ2-7; 8 bases line up with TRBD2. After removal of 6 bases from V and 7 bases from J, the junction contained 11 bases not matched to a gene. The CDR3 is 14 residues long. Germline V gene data show CDR1 as KGHSH and CDR2 as LQKENI. The CDR3 region has the DNA TGTGCCAGCTCCGGAGCGGGAGAAAAGCGTGAGCAGTACTTC. Its translation: CASSGAGEKREQYF.

The genes are TRBV6-4 and TRBJ1-5, with 8 bases that match TRBD1. CDR3 length equals 15 residues. Trimming removed 2 bases from V and 6 bases from J; junction bases left unmatched: 6. Germline CDR1 reads MRHNA; CDR2 reads SNTAGT. The CDR3 bases are TGTGCCAGCAGTGACGATTTAACAGGGGGTCAGCCCCAGCATTTT. This codes for CASSDDLTGGQPQHF.

V and J are TRBV7-2 and TRBJ2-4; the D gene is possibly TRBD2 (6 bases). Germline V gene data show CDR1 as SGHTA and CDR2 as FQGNSA. This CDR3 spans 14 amino acids. The V and J ends lost 4 bases and 5 bases respectively, with 12 bases between them. The chain's CDR3 is CASSSGGIQNIQYF. The CDR3 DNA reads as TGTGCCAGCAGCTCCGGAGGGATTCAAAACATTCAGTACTTC.

The V call is TRBV5-1, the J call TRBJ2-7, with 9 bases identical to TRBD1. This CDR3 comprises 15 residues. Germline-derived CDR1 and CDR2 are SGHRS and YFSETQ. V lost 4 bases, J lost 0 bases, and 5 bases stayed unmatched. The CDR3 bases are TGCGCCAGCAGCCTAGGGACAGGGAGCTCCTACGAGCAGTACTTC. Translating gives CASSLGTGSSYEQYF. The variable domain in full, completed from reference TRBV5-1 and TRBJ2-7, reads KAGVTQTPRYLIKTRGQQVTLSCSPISGHRSVSWYQQTPGQGLQFLFEYFSETQRNKGNFPGRFSGRQFSNSRSEMNVSTLELGDSALYLCASSLGTGSSYEQYFGPGTRLTVT.

This clone was observed once. The gene calls are TRBV5-6 and TRBJ1-3; D is unclear. Trimming left V 0 bases short and J 0 bases short, with 13 bases between. Germline lookup yields CDR1 SGHDT and CDR2 YYEEEE. The CDR3 length is 17 residues. In nucleotides, the CDR3 is TGTGCCAGCAGCTTGGGGGCCGATGGACTCTCTGGAAACACCATATATTTT. This gives the protein CASSLGADGLSGNTIYF.

The chain combines TRBV4-2 with TRBJ2-2, with D tentatively TRBD2 (5 bases). This CDR3 contains 15 residues. CDR1 LGHNA and CDR2 YNFKEQ come from the germline V gene. V shed 1 base and J shed 6 bases, with 12 bases lying between them. The CDR3 loop is CASSQVAAGAGELFF. The CDR3 DNA sequence: TGTGCCAGCAGCCAAGTTGCGGCGGGTGCCGGGGAGCTGTTTTTT.

The chain employs TRBV7-2 and TRBJ2-7, with a weak D call TRBD2 (5 bases). The CDR3 loop spans 15 amino acids. Trimming cost V 5 bases and J 5 bases, with 19 bases left between them. The germline gives CDR1 SGHTA, CDR2 FQGNSA. The DNA for the CDR3 is TGTGCCAGCAGCCTTCACACTGGGAGAGGCGACGAGCAGTACTTC. It yields the protein CASSLHTGRGDEQYF.